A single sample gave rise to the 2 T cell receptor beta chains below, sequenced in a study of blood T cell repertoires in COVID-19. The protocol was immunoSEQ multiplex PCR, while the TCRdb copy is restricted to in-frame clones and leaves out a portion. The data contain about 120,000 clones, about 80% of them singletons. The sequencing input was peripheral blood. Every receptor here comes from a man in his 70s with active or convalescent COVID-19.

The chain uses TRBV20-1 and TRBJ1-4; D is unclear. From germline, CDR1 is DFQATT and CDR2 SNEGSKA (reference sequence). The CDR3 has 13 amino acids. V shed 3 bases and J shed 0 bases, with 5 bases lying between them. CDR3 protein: CSASPSTNEKLFF. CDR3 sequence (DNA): TGCAGTGCTAGTCCGTCAACTAATGAAAAACTGTTTTTT.

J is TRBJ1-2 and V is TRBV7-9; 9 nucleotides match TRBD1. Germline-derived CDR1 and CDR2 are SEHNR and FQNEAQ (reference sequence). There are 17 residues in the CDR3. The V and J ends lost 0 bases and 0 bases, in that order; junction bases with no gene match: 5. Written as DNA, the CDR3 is TGTGCCAGCAGCTTAGCGGGGACAGGGTTTACTAACTATGGCTACACCTTC. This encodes CASSLAGTGFTNYGYTF.